This T cell receptor (beta chain) was recovered during a study of beta chain features in type 1 diabetes (dated 2018 in TCRdb). For the study in its entirety: Mean age, gender distribution, total cell number and subset yield were not different between patients and healthy donors. The study compared TCRB repertoires of sorted circulating CD4+ T cell subsets between recently diagnosed type 1 diabetes patients and matched healthy donors. Naive and central memory subsets were obtained from all 30 or so donors, but regulatory and stem cell-like memory subsets were isolated from only 8 patients and roughly 8 healthy donors. Across all samples, 107,917,701 sorted cells were examined, and cell number per subset correlated strongly with RNA yield.

The entire isolated RNA was reverse transcribed using the High Capacity cDNA Reverse Transcription Kit, and thus expressed TCRB transcripts were sequenced. Deep immunoSEQ sequencing was applied to naive, central memory and regulatory T cell samples, giving an average of approximately 4 million total reads per sample. Sorted cells were lysed in RLT buffer, and RNA was extracted using DNase-treated RNeasy Micro or Mini kits according to cell number. Each cell subset was processed on its own to prevent cross-contamination, while patient and healthy donor samples were processed together. The immunoSEQ multiplex PCR was used to amplify TCRB sequences from cDNA, yielding 87-bp fragments that span the CDR3 region. Sequencing of the amplicons was performed on the Illumina HiSeq platform. Regarding the original processing steps: Synthetic template baselines were used to correct PCR bias computationally, reads within Hamming distance 2 were collapsed, and singletons that could not be merged were discarded. Reads were aligned against IMGT to assign V, D and J genes, CDR3 length and insertions or deletions at six rearrangement sites. Clonotype counts were normalized to sorted cell number within each subset before computing true diversity and Gini coefficients with the tcR R package. Repertoire sharing was quantified using the overlap coefficient calculated on TCRB nucleotide sequences. As a proxy for the pre-selection repertoire, out-of-frame TCRB sequences from naive cells were analyzed. The table comes from immuneACCESS by way of TCRdb, which keeps in-frame sequences with V and J called. Part of the clones is missing from these tables; in studies checked, under half for an unresolved V gene and the rest for unknown reasons. The DNA was the basis for D and trimming; V, J and clone size are from that table. Present in this sample are 220,000 or so clones, under 70% of which were seen just once. Roughly 0.048% of the sample rests with the top ten.

Concerning this clone: The clone's antigen remains unknown. No base quality values were provided; no much bigger clone lies one nucleotide off.

V lost 6 bases and J lost 5 bases; the stretch between them is 11 bases long. The CDR3 holds 11 amino acids from the cysteine to the phenylalanine. The DNA shown is the 33-base CDR3, in frame from base 1. According to the germline V gene (reference sequence), CDR1 reads DFQATT and CDR2 reads SNEGSKA. Each donor gave one peripheral blood draw, averaging roughly 100 mL, which was collected into heparinised tubes. Using a panel that included CD45RO, CCR7, CD25, CD127, CD95 and CD27, naive, central memory, regulatory and stem cell-like memory CD4+ T cells were sorted on a BD FACSAria II. All sorted populations exceeded 95% purity. Right away, PBMCs were isolated by Lymphoprep density gradient centrifugation and were stained directly, with no culture step. To minimize batch effects, samples were stained and sorted in pairs, one healthy donor with one patient per experiment. General findings and caveats noted by the study authors: Because cDNA was sequenced instead of genomic DNA, highly expressing activated cells could be over-represented, though the groups showed no difference in activation or CD3 levels. Because small numbers of individuals were included in the HLA sub-analyses, any influence of HLA type on TCRB rearrangement was left unresolved. A moderate but significant shortening of TCRB CDR3 length was observed in type 1 diabetes patients in all four CD4+ subsets. Patients with type 1 diabetes made fewer insertions and deleted more nucleotides at VDJ recombination sites, implying thymic rearrangement abnormalities. PCR may preferentially amplify shorter templates, but because patient and control samples were amplified and corrected together, any resulting skew would affect both groups equally. Naive, central memory and regulatory TCRB repertoires appeared to be more alike among patients than among healthy donors.

This receptor chain uses TRBV20-1 and TRBJ2-7; the D segment could be TRBD1, given 5 matching bases. This TCR derives from a young man in good health. The sample was naive CD4+ T cells from blood. Interpreted using the paper, the cell subset or site label stands for: true naive CD4+ T cells. DNA sequence: TGCAGTGCCGCGACAGCAAACGAGCAGTACTTC. Its protein reads: CSAATANEQYF.